The clone carrying this T cell receptor (beta chain) was detected a few times. What it binds is unknown. The data derive from a study of beta chain features in type 1 diabetes. Study-level points and caveats: PCR might favor shorter templates, equally in patients and controls. Within each of all four CD4+ subsets, Type 1 diabetes patients had TCRB CDR3s that were moderately but significantly shorter. Comparison showed that naive, central memory and Treg TCRB repertoires appeared more similar among patients than among healthy donors.

The isolated RNA, all of it, was reverse transcribed, so expressed TCRB transcripts were what got sequenced. Profiled with immunoSEQ multiplex PCR; TCRdb holds only in-frame clones, not every one. The table has 250,000 to 300,000 clones, roughly a quarter seen once. Germline assignment: CDR1 SEHNR and CDR2 FQNEAQ (reference sequence). CDR3 length: 12 amino acids. Trimming removed 5 bases at V and 10 bases at J, with 13 bases between. Naive, central memory, regulatory and stem cell-like memory cells within the CD4+ compartment were sorted using CD45RO/CCR7/CD25/CD127/CD95/CD27. Input material: naive CD4+ T cells from blood. The sequence came from a woman aged 25 to 39 with type 1 diabetes. This sequence joins TRBV7-9 and TRBJ2-3; a weak D match, TRBD2 (5 bases). CDR3: CASSRPPEAQYF. CDR3 DNA sequence: TGTGCCAGCAGCCGACCCCCGGAGGCGCAGTATTTT.